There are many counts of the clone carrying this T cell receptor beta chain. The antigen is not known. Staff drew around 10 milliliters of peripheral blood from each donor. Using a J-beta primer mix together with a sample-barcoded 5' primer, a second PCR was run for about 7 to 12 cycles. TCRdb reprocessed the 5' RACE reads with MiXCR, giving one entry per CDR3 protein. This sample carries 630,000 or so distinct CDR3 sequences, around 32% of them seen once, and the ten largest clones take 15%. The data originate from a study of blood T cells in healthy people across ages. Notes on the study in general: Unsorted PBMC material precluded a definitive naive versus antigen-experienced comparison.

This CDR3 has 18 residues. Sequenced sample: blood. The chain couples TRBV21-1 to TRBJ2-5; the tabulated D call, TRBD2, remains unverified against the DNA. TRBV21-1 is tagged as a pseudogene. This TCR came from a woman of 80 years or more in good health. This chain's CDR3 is CASSLPEASGGAVETQYF. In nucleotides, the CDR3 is TGTGCCAGCAGCCTCCCAGAGGCTAGCGGGGGGGCCGTAGAGACCCAGTACTTC.